The sequence of this T cell receptor (beta chain) was determined in a study of Graves' ophthalmopathy and Graves' hyperthyroidism. On the study more broadly: The study drew peripheral blood at initial diagnosis, before any treatment.

A note on this clonotype: The antigen remains unidentified.

A duration under 3 months, NOSPECS ≥4, CAS ≥3 and moderate-to-severe activity characterized the donors with ophthalmopathy. Study-wide results and limits: Using 13 signatures, a model distinguished ophthalmopathy from stable hyperthyroidism, reaching about 87% sensitivity and around 81% specificity. Blood shared most expanded thyroid clonotypes above 0.001 frequency.

For repertoire sequencing, the TCR beta CDR3 regions were amplified from RNA transcripts. RT-PCR was first run with HTBI primers, then multiplex PCR in a second round. MiXCR was run by TCRdb on the multiplex PCR reads, yielding one entry per CDR3 protein. The profile shows about 230,000 distinct CDR3 sequences, 40% to 50% of them singletons. The CDR3 has 15 amino acids. In germline, CDR1 is SEHNR, CDR2 FQNEAQ (reference sequence). V was clipped by 1 base and J by 6 bases, with 16 bases between them. The sample was peripheral blood. This sequence joins TRBV7-9 and TRBJ2-7; weak D call: TRBD2 (5 bases). The sequence was collected from an adult man with Graves' ophthalmopathy. The CDR3 here is CASSLDLLTEGEQYF. The CDR3 bases are TGTGCCAGCAGCTTAGATCTCCTTACAGAGGGCGAGCAGTACTTC.